These T cell receptor beta chains were read from a single sample in a study of blood T cell repertoires in COVID-19. Here immunoSEQ multiplex PCR was the method, and the copy in TCRdb shows in-frame clones only, minus some. This sample yields hundreds of thousands of clones, of which about 90% are seen a single time; around 3% belongs to the top ten. Sequencing was performed on PBMCs or T cells enriched from blood (not recorded which). Receptor source: a woman between 40 and 50 years old with acute COVID-19. Both conserved end residues are part of each CDR3. D genes are given only for firm matches. The size field is filled for only some rows; it gives once, few, many or a size class.

cdr3_nt | cdr3_aa | j_call | v_call | d_call | clone_size | cdr3_length
TGTGCCAGTAGAACCGGGACAGAATCCTACGAGCAGTACTTC | CASRTGTESYEQYF | TRBJ2-7 | TRBV19 | TRBD1 | NA | 14
TGTGCCAGCAGCTTACAACGGGGACAGGGTGGTGAGCAGTTCTTC | CASSLQRGQGGEQFF | TRBJ2-1 | TRBV7-8 | TRBD1 | NA | 15
TGTGCCAGCAAGGGGGGGCTAAAAACCCGCCATAGCAATCAGCCCCAGCATTTT | CASKGGLKTRHSNQPQHF | TRBJ1-5 | TRBV21-1 | NA | NA | 18
TGTGCCAGCAGCCAAGGGACGAGGCTAGCGGGAGAATGGACCGGGGAGCTGTTTTTT | CASSQGTRLAGEWTGELFF | TRBJ2-2 | TRBV14 | TRBD2 | NA | 19
TGTGCCAGCAGCTTAGTCAGGATTAACTACGAGCAGTACTTC | CASSLVRINYEQYF | TRBJ2-7 | TRBV11-2 | NA | once | 14
TGCAGCGTTACCGTGGTGGGACAGGGGATGACCTACTATGGCTACACCTTC | CSVTVVGQGMTYYGYTF | TRBJ1-2 | TRBV29-1 | TRBD1 | NA | 17
TGTGCCAGCAGCCGAGGACTAGCGGGAGCCGAGGAGCAGTTCTTC | CASSRGLAGAEEQFF | TRBJ2-1 | TRBV14 | TRBD2 | NA | 15
TGTGCCACCCGAGGCGGGATGAGCACAGATACGCAGTATTTT | CATRGGMSTDTQYF | TRBJ2-3 | TRBV19 | NA | once | 14
TGTGCCAGCAGCACCAAGACTAGCAGCGAGCAGTTCTTC | CASSTKTSSEQFF | TRBJ2-1 | TRBV7-3 | TRBD2 | NA | 13
TGTGCCAGCAGCAAGGGGCACCATAATGAAAAACTGTTTTTT | CASSKGHHNEKLFF | TRBJ1-4 | TRBV5-8 | NA | NA | 14
TGCAGCGTTGACTCCCCGACAGGGGGTGACACTGAAGCTTTCTTT | CSVDSPTGGDTEAFF | TRBJ1-1 | TRBV29-1 | TRBD1 | once | 15
TGTGCCAGCAGCTCGAAGGGGTGGGGAGGCACTGAAGCTTTCTTT | CASSSKGWGGTEAFF | TRBJ1-1 | TRBV7-9 | NA | once | 15
TGTGCCAGCAGTGAAGCGCGGGGGTACGAGCAGTACTTC | CASSEARGYEQYF | TRBJ2-7 | TRBV6-1 | TRBD2 | NA | 13
TGTGCCACCAGTGTAAGGACAAATTACAATGAGCAGTTCTTC | CATSVRTNYNEQFF | TRBJ2-1 | TRBV24-1 | NA | NA | 14
TGTGCCAGCTCACCACCGACGGGAGGACCAGATACGCAGTATTTT | CASSPPTGGPDTQYF | TRBJ2-3 | TRBV18 | TRBD2 | NA | 15
TGTGCCAGCAGCTTAGAGGCTAGCCGGAACACCGGGGAGCTGTTTTTT | CASSLEASRNTGELFF | TRBJ2-2 | TRBV7-6 | NA | NA | 16
TGTGCCAGCAGTCGAAATCGGGGAGACGGCGAGCAGTACTTC | CASSRNRGDGEQYF | TRBJ2-7 | TRBV5-4 | NA | NA | 14
TGTGCCAGCAGTTTCCCAGGGAATGAAAAACTGTTTTTT | CASSFPGNEKLFF | TRBJ1-4 | TRBV12-3/TRBV12-4 | NA | NA | 13
TGTGCCAGCAGTTCCCCTAGCGGGAGGATTGGCTACAATGAGCAGTTCTTC | CASSSPSGRIGYNEQFF | TRBJ2-1 | TRBV27 | TRBD2 | NA | 17
TGTGCCAGCAGTGCGCTTGGGGGGTTGGGAAGTTGGGATTCACCCCTCCACTTT | CASSALGGLGSWDSPLHF | TRBJ1-6 | TRBV28 | NA | NA | 18
TGTGCCAGCTCACCGACAGGTTTGAATTCACCCCTCCACTTT | CASSPTGLNSPLHF | TRBJ1-6 | TRBV18 | NA | NA | 14
TGTGCCAGCAGCCCCCGAGGGGGGGATAATTCACCCCTCCACTTT | CASSPRGGDNSPLHF | TRBJ1-6 | TRBV7-6 | NA | NA | 15
TGTGCCAGTAGCACGAGGGCCGGTTACAATGAGCAGTTCTTC | CASSTRAGYNEQFF | TRBJ2-1 | TRBV19 | NA | NA | 14
TGTGCCAGTAGTACCTCGTGGGGGGGACTCACTGAAGCTTTCTTT | CASSTSWGGLTEAFF | TRBJ1-1 | TRBV19 | NA | NA | 15
TGTGCCACCAGTCGGCAGGGAGGGACTGAAGCTTTCTTT | CATSRQGGTEAFF | TRBJ1-1 | TRBV24-1 | NA | NA | 13
TGTGCCAGTAGTACCCCGACAGGTTCTGGAAACACCATATATTTT | CASSTPTGSGNTIYF | TRBJ1-3 | TRBV19 | NA | few | 15
TGCACCAGCAGCGAAGCCCAGGGATGGGATCAGCCCCAGCATTTT | CTSSEAQGWDQPQHF | TRBJ1-5 | TRBV1 | NA | NA | 15
TGTGCCAGCAGTCCCTTCCATGGGGGCAACACCGGGGAGCTGTTTTTT | CASSPFHGGNTGELFF | TRBJ2-2 | TRBV27 | NA | NA | 16
TGCGCCAGCAGCTTGGATGCAGGGGATCAGCCCCAGCATTTT | CASSLDAGDQPQHF | TRBJ1-5 | TRBV5-1 | NA | NA | 14